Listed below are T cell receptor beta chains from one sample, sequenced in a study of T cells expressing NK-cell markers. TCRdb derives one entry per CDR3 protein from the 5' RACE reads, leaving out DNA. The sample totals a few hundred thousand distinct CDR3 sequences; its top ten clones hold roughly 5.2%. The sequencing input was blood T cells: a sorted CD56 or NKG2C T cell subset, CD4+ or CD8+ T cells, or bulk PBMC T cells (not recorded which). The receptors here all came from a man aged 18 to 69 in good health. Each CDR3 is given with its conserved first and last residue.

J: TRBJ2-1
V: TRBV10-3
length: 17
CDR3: CAISESWSGGPKGEQFF

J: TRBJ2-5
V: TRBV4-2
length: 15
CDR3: CASSQKQTGPETQYF

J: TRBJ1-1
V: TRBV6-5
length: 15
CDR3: CASSYSRGVGTEAFF

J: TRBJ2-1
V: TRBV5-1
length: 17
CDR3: CASSPHPRSREYNEQFF

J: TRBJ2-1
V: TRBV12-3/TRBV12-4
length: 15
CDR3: CASSPRTGQGVEQFF

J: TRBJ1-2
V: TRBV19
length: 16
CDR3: CASSTGLSLPYYGYTF

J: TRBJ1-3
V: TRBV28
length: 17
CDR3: CASRNGGIRRSGNTIYF

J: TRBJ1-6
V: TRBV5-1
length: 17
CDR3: CASSLLGQGNYNSPLHF

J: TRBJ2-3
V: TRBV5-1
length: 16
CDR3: CASSLTGRGGTDTQYF

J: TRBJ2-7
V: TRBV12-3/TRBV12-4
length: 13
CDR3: CASSPSSKDEQYF

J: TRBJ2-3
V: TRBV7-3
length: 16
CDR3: CASSRYLAGGPDTQYF

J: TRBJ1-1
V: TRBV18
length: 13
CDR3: CASSWGLNTEAFF

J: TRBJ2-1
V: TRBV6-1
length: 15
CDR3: CASEVGQGKYNEQFF

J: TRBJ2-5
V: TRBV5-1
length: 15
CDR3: CASSLSGGTQETQYF

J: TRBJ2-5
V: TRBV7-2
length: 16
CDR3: CASSGRRLGGGETQYF

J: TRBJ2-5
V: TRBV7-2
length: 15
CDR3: CASSLRNSGGETQYF

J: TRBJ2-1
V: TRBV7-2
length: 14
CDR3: CASSQDLVSNEQFF

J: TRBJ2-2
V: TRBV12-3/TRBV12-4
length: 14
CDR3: CASSRQGGAGELFF

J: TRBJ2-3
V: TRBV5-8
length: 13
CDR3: CASSSDRADTQYF

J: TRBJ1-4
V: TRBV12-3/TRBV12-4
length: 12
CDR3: CASRTYREKLFF

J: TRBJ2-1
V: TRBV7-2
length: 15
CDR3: CASSHRRDSSNEQFF

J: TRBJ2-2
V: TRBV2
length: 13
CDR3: CASNDRNTGELFF

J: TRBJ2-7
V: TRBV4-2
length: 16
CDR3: CASSQRGASAADEQYF

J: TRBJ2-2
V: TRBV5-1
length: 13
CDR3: CASSSTNTGELFF

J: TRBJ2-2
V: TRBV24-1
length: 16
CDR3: CATSDPALGNTGELFF

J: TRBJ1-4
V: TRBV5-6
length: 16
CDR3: CASSYYSGTGNEKLFF

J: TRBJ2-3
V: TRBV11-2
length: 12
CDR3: CASSLVGLGQYF

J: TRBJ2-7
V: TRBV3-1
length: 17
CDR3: CASSPWGATTSGGEQYF

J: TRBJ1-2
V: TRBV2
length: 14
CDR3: CASSKQGINYGYTF

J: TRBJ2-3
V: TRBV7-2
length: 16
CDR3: CASSLYGGGTTDTQYF

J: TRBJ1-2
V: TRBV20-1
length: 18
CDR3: CSARDLQGRSVGLYGYTF

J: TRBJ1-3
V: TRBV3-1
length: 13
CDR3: CASRPQGEDTIYF

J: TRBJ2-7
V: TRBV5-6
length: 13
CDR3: CASSFYTGDEQYF

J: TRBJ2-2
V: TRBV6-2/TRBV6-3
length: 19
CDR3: CASSYRATTSGAVHGELFF

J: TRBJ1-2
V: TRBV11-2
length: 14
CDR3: CASSLTAGFYGYTF

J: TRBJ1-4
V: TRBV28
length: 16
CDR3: CASSTWTGGTNEKLFF

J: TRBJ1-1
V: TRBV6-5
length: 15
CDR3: CASSYVMGVPTEAFF

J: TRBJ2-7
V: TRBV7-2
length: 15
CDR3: CASSPPNFGGYEQYF

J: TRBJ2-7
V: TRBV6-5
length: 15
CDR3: CASSYSRTGIGEQYF

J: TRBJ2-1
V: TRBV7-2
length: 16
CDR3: CASAPQGAMGYNEQFF

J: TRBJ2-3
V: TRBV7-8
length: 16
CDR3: CASSPRGIAGGLTQYF

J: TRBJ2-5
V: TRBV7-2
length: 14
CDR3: CASSGGLATRTQYF

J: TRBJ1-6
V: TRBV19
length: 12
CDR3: CASSFGHGSLHF

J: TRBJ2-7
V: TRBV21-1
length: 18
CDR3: CASSKRGNQGVPNYEQYF

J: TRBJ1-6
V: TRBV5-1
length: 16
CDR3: CASSLEAGARNSPLHF

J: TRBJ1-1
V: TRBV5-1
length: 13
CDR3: CASAAGMNTEAFF

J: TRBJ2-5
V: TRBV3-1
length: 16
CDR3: CASSQQGLGLKETQYF

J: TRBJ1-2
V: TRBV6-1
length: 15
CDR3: CASSESGQRSYGYTF